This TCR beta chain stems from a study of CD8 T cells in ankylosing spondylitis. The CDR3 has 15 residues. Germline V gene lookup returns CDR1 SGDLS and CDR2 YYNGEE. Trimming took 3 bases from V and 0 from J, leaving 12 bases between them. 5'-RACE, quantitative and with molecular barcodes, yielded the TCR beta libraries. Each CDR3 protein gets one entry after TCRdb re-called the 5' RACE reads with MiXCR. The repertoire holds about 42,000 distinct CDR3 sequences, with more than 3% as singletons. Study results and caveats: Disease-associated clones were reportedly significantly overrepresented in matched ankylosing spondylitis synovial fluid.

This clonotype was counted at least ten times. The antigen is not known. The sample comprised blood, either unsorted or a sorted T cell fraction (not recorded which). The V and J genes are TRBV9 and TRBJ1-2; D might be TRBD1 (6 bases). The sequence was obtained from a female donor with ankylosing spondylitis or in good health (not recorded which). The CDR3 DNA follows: TGTGCCAGCAGCGCCGACAGGACAACTAACTATGGCTACACCTTC. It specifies CASSADRTTNYGYTF.